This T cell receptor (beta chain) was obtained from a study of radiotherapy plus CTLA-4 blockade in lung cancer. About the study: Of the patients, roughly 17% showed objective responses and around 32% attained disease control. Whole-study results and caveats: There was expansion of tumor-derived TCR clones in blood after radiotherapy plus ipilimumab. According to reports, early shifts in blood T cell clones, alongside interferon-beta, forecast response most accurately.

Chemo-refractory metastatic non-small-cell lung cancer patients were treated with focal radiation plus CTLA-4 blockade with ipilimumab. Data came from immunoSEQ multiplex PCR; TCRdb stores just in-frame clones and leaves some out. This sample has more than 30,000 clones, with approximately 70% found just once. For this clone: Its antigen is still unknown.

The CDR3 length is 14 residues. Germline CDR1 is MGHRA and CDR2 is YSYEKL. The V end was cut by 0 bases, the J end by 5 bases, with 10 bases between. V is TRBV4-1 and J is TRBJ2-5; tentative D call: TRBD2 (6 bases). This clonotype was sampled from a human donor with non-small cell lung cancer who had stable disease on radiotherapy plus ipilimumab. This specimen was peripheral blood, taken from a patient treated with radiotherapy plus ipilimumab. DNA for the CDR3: TGCGCCAGCAGCCAAGATCGGGAGTTGGAGACCCAGTACTTC. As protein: CASSQDRELETQYF.